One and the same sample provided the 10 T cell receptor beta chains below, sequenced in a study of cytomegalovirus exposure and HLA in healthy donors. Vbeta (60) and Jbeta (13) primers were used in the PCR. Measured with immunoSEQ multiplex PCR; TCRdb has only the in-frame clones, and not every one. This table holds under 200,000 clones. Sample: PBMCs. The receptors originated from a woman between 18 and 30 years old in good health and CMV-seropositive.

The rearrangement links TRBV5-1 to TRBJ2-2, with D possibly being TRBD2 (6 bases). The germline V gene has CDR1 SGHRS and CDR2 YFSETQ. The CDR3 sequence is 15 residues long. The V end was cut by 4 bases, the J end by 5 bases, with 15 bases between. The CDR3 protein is CASSPNPGRTGELFF. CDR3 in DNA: TGCGCCAGCAGCCCCAACCCAGGGAGGACCGGGGAGCTGTTTTTT.

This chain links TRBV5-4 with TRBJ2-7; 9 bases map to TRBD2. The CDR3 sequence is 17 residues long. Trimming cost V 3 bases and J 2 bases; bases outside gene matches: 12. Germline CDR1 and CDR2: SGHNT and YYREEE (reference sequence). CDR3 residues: CASSSSSSGRNPYEQYF. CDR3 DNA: TGTGCCAGCAGCTCCTCCAGTAGCGGGAGAAACCCCTACGAGCAGTACTTC.

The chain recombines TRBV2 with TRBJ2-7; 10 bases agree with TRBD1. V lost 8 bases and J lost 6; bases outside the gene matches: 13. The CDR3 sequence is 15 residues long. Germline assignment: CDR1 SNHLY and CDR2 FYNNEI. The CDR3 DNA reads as TGTGCCAGCCGAATAGGGACAGGGGTTCTCTCCGAGCAGTACTTC. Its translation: CASRIGTGVLSEQYF.

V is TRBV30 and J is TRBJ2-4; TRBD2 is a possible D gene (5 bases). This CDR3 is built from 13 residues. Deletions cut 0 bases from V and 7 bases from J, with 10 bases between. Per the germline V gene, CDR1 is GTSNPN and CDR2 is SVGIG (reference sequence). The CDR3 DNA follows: TGTGCCTGGAGTGTGTCTCTAGCTAACATTCAGTACTTC. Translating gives CAWSVSLANIQYF.

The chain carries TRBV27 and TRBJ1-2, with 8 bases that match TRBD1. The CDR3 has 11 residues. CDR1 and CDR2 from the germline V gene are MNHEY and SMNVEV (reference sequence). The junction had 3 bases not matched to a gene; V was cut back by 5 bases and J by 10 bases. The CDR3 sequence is CASSAGGDYTF. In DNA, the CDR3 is TGTGCCAGCAGTGCAGGGGGCGACTACACCTTC.

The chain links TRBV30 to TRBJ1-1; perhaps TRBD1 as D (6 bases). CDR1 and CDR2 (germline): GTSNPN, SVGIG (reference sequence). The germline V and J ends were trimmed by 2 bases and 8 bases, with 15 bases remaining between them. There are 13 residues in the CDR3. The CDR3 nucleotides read TGTGCCTGGAGTCAGACAGGACGAAAAGAAGCTTTCTTT. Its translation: CAWSQTGRKEAFF.

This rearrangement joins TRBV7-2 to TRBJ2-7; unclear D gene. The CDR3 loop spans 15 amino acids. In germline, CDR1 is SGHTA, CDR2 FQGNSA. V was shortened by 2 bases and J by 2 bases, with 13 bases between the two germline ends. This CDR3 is CASSLNSALTYEQYF. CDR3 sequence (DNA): TGTGCCAGCAGCTTAAATTCCGCACTGACCTACGAGCAGTACTTC.

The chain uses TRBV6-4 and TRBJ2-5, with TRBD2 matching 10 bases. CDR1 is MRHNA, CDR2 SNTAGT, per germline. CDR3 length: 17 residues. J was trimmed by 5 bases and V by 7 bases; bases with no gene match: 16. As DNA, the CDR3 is TGTGCCAGCACCAAGAATAGCGGGGGGCCGTGTGGGGAGACCCAGTACTTC. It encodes CASTKNSGGPCGETQYF.

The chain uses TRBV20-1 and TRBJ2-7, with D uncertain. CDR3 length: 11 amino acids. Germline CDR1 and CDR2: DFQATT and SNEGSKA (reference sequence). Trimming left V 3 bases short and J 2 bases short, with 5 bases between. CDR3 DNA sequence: TGCAGTGCTAGTCCCGCCTACGAGCAGTACTTC. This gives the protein CSASPAYEQYF.

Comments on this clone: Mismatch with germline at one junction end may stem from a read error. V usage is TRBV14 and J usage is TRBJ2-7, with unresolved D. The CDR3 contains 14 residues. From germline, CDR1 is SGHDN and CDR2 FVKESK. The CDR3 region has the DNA TGTGCCAGCAGCCGAGAGCCGTACTCCTACGAGCAATACTTC. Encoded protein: CASSREPYSYEQYF.